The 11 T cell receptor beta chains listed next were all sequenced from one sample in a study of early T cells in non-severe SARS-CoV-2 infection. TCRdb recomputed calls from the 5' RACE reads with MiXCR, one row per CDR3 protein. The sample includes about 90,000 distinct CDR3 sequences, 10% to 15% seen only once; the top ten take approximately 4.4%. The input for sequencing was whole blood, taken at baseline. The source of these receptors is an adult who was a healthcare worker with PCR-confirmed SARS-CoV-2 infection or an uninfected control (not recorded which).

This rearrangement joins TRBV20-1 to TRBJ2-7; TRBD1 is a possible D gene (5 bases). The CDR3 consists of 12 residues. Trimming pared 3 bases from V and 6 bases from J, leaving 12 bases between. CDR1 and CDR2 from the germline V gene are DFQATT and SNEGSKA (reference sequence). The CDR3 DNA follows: TGCAGTGCTAGCGGCAGGGTCGGCGAGCAGTACTTC. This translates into CSASGRVGEQYF.

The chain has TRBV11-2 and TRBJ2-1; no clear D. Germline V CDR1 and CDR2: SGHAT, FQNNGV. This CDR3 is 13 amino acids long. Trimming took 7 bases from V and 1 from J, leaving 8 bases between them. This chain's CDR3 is CASTGRSYNEQFF. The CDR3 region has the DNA TGTGCCAGCACCGGAAGGTCCTACAATGAGCAGTTCTTC.

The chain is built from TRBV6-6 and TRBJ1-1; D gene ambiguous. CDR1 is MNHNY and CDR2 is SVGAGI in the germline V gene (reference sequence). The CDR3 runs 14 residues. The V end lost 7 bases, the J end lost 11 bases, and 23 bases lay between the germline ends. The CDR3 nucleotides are TGTGCCAGCATCCTCTCCCGTGAAGGGAGTTTGGCTTTCTTT. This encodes CASILSREGSLAFF.

CDR3: CASSESGLPTDTQYF. The CDR3 nucleotides are TGCGCCAGCAGTGAGTCGGGACTTCCCACAGATACGCAGTATTTT. The gene calls are TRBV10-1 and TRBJ2-3; weak D call: TRBD2 (6 bases). V lost 0 bases, J lost 2 bases, and 9 bases lay in between. Germline V lookup: CDR1 WNHNN, CDR2 SYGVQD (reference sequence). The CDR3 is made up of 15 amino acids.

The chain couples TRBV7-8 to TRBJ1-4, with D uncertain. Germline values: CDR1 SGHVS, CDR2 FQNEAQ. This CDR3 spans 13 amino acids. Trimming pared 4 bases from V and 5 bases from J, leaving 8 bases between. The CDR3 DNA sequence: TGTGCCAGCAGCTCCCGGGTAAATGAAAAACTGTTTTTT. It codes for CASSSRVNEKLFF.

DNA of the CDR3: TGCGCCAGCAGTATGGACGGGTCCCCTTACAATGAGCAGTTCTTC. Translated, it gives CASSMDGSPYNEQFF. The rearrangement uses TRBV5-1 and TRBJ2-1; D is uncertain. CDR1 is SGHRS, CDR2 YFSETQ, per germline. CDR3 length equals 15 residues. Deletions cut 5 bases from V and 4 bases from J, with 16 bases between.

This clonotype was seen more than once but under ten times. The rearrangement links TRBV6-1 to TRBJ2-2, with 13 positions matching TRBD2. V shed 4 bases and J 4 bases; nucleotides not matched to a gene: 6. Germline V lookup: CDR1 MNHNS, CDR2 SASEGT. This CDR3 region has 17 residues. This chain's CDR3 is CASSVQLAGGGTGELFF. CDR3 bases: TGTGCCAGCAGTGTCCAACTAGCGGGAGGGGGCACCGGGGAGCTGTTTTTT.

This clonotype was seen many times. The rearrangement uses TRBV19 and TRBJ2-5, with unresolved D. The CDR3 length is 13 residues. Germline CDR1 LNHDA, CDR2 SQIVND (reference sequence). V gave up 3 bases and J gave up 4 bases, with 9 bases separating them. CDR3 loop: CASSIPGGETQYF. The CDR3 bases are TGTGCCAGTAGTATCCCCGGTGGAGAGACCCAGTACTTC.

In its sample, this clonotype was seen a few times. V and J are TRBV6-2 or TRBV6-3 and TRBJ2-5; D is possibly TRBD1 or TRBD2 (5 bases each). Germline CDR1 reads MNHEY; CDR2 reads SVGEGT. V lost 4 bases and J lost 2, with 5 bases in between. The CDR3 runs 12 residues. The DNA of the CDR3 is TGTGCCAGCAGTTGGGGGCAAGAGACCCAGTACTTC. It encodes CASSWGQETQYF.

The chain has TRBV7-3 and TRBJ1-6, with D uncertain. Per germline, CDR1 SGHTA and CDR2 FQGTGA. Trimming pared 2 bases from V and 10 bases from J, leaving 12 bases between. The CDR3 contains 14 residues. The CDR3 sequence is CASSLLASDSPLHF. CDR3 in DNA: TGTGCCAGCAGCTTACTAGCATCCGACTCACCCCTCCACTTT.

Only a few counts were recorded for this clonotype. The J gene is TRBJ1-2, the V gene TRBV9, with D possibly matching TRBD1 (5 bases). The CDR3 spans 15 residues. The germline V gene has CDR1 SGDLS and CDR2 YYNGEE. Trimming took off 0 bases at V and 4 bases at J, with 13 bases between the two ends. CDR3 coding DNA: TGTGCCAGCAGCGTAGTGGGAGGGGAGACCTATGGCTACACCTTC. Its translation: CASSVVGGETYGYTF.